This TCR beta chain was observed in a study of spatial heterogeneity in lung cancer. Overall study context: When follow-up PBMC samples existed, they were sequenced (at a median of roughly 2 years after resection). Fewer alpha-chain than beta-chain sequences were consistently detected. Raw reads contained each unique TCR and UMI combination more than ten times on average.

A distinct unique molecular identifier was carried by each TCR cDNA molecule. TCRdb re-analysed the 5' RACE reads in MiXCR, keeping a single row per CDR3 protein. This table holds tens of thousands of distinct CDR3 sequences, around 8.9% found once. Deletions cut 5 bases from V and 5 bases from J, with 15 bases between. CDR1 and CDR2 (germline): SGHVS, FQNEAQ. CDR3 length: 14 amino acids. Time point: blood at routine non-recurrence follow-up after resection. The source is a female donor with early-stage non-small cell lung cancer. The sequencing here drew on PBMCs, taken at follow-up. The rearrangement links TRBV7-8 to TRBJ1-1, with D possibly being TRBD1 (5 bases). The CDR3 region has the DNA TGTGCCAGCAGCGAGGGCCCGGGGGTTACTGAAGCTTTCTTT. As protein: CASSEGPGVTEAFF.